This T cell receptor beta chain was found in a study of blood T cells in healthy people across ages. Together with a sample-barcoded 5' primer, a J-beta primer mix was included in a second PCR lasting roughly 6 to 12 cycles. TCRdb reanalysed the 5' RACE reads using MiXCR and keeps one entry per CDR3 protein. The sample records fewer than 900,000 distinct CDR3 sequences, 35% to 45% being singletons. As for this clonotype: Since a much larger clone is just one base distant, this may be a read error.

CDR1 and CDR2 (germline): SGHVS, FNYEAQ. The CDR3 is made up of 15 amino acids. With 4 bases clipped from V and 10 bases from J, the junction kept 8 bases outside the gene matches. This clonotype was obtained from a woman aged 55-69 years in good health. Material for sequencing was blood. This sequence joins TRBV7-6 and TRBJ2-1; 12 bases match TRBD1. CDR3 region: CASSSGTGGFYEQFF. The CDR3 bases are TGTGCCAGCAGCTCCGGGACAGGGGGCTTCTACGAGCAGTTCTTC.